This passage covers 14 T cell receptor beta chains from one sample sequenced in a study of breast tumors, draining lymph nodes, adjacent tissues. Samples came from axillary lymph nodes draining the breast cancer. TCRdb called the multiplex PCR reads again in MiXCR, with one record for every CDR3 protein. There are 200,000 or so distinct CDR3 sequences in the sample; approximately 33% occur only once, and approximately 4.5% lies in the top ten. Material for sequencing was axillary lymph node tissue. The receptors shown here come from a female donor with breast cancer. Some clones in this sample may be carry-over from other donors' samples.

This clonotype showed up just once. This chain joins TRBV5-5 and TRBJ2-7, with 9 bases identical to TRBD1. CDR3 length equals 15 residues. V dropped 2 bases and J dropped 4; count of bases not matched to a gene: 7. Germline CDR1 and CDR2: SGHKS and YYEKEE (reference sequence). CDR3 sequence (DNA): TGTGCCAGCAGCTTTTCCCCGGACAGGGGTTACGAGCAGTACGTC. The encoded protein is CASSFSPDRGYEQYV.

This clonotype came up many times. The genes are TRBV12-3 or TRBV12-4 and TRBJ1-3, with TRBD1 matching over 7 bases. This CDR3 has 14 amino acids. V lost 7 bases to trimming and J lost 4 bases; unmatched junction nucleotides: 7. CDR3 residues: CASTLGGAGNTIYF. The CDR3 coding sequence is TGTGCCAGCACCCTAGGGGGCGCCGGAAACACCATATATTTT.

This clonotype was seen at least ten times. The V and J genes are TRBV7-2 and TRBJ1-3; D remains ambiguous. CDR3 length: 16 amino acids. The germline gives CDR1 SGHTA, CDR2 FQGNSA. Trimming took 6 bases from V and 6 from J, leaving 21 bases between them. The CDR3 DNA follows: TGTGCCAGCAGTCCCGGGAGAAGGACTACCGAAAACACCATATATTTT. Residues: CASSPGRRTTENTIYF.

This clonotype showed up many times. The V call is TRBV12-3 or TRBV12-4, the J call TRBJ1-5; 9 positions match TRBD1. This CDR3 region has 15 residues. V was clipped by 6 bases and J by 2 bases; unmatched bases: 5. CDR3 residues: CASSLGQGRNQPQHF. In DNA form, the CDR3 reads TGTGCCAGCAGCCTAGGACAGGGGCGCAATCAGCCCCAGCATTTT.

The chain recombines TRBV11-1 with TRBJ2-1; a possible D gene is TRBD2 (7 bases). Germline CDR1 reads SGHAT; CDR2 reads FQDESV (reference sequence). V lost 2 bases and J 12 bases, leaving 8 bases between the germline ends. The CDR3 runs to 11 residues. CDR3 DNA: TGTGCCAGCAGCTTAAGGGGGGGGCAGTTCTTC. Translation gives CASSLRGGQFF.

This clonotype was seen many times. This sequence joins TRBV11-2 and TRBJ2-2; the match to TRBD2 covers 11 bases. This CDR3 region has 16 residues. V lost 5 bases and J lost 3; bases outside the gene matches: 5. CDR1 and CDR2 (germline): SGHAT, FQNNGV. The CDR3 nucleotides read TGTGCCAGCAGCGTTACTAGCGGGAGTTACACCGGGGAGCTGTTTTTT. Translated, it gives CASSVTSGSYTGELFF.

This clonotype has a count of ten or more. The V call is TRBV19, the J call TRBJ1-5; D not resolved. Germline assignment: CDR1 LNHDA and CDR2 SQIVND (reference sequence). V lost 4 bases and J lost 0, with 10 bases in between. CDR3 size: 15 residues. The CDR3 DNA reads TGTGCCAGTAGTAAAAGGACCACTAGCAATCAGCCCCAGCATTTT. It codes for CASSKRTTSNQPQHF.

The V call is TRBV7-9, the J call TRBJ2-3; no reliable D call. The CDR3 consists of 13 residues. Germline CDR1 and CDR2: SEHNR and FQNEAQ (reference sequence). The ends were cut back, 8 bases at V and 1 base at J, with 10 bases in the middle. CDR3 sequence reads: CASLGRRTDTQYF. The CDR3 bases are TGTGCCAGCCTTGGACGGCGCACAGATACGCAGTATTTT.

This clonotype was seen at least ten times. The gene calls are TRBV7-9 and TRBJ2-1; 11 bases map to TRBD2. The CDR3 is 23 residues long. The germline V gene has CDR1 SEHNR and CDR2 FQNEAQ (reference sequence). Trimming cost V 2 bases and J 9 bases; bases outside gene matches: 30. Written as DNA, the CDR3 is TGTGCCAGCAGCTTAATCTATCCCGGAGGGGCTAGCGGGGGGAAAAGGCTCGGGATTGAGCAGTTCTTC. It specifies CASSLIYPGGASGGKRLGIEQFF.

This clonotype was counted between two and nine times. A much larger clonotype is one base distant, so this may be a read error. The rearrangement joins TRBV20-1 to TRBJ1-2; 7 positions match TRBD1. Trimming took 3 bases from V and 8 from J; bases not matched to a gene: 15. The CDR3 is 15 amino acids. Germline V gene data show CDR1 as DFQATT and CDR2 as SNEGSKA (reference sequence). This CDR3 reads CSASDRQGDPYGYTF. CDR3 bases: TGCAGTGCTAGCGACAGACAGGGTGACCCATACGGCTACACCTTC.

The J gene is TRBJ2-6, the V gene TRBV2; 7 bases are shared with TRBD1. Trimming removed 6 bases from V and 8 bases from J; junction bases left unmatched: 4. The length of the CDR3 is 13 residues. Germline values: CDR1 SNHLY, CDR2 FYNNEI. This CDR3 is CASSDRASNVLTF. For the CDR3, the DNA is TGTGCCAGCAGCGACAGGGCTTCCAACGTCCTGACTTTC. The whole variable domain, remainder taken from reference TRBV2 and TRBJ2-6, is EPEVTQTPSHQVTQMGQEVILRCVPISNHLYFYWYRQILGQKVEFLVSFYNNEISEKSEIFDDQFSVERPDGSNFTLKIRSTKLEDSAMYFCASSDRASNVLTFGAGSRLTVL.

The genes are TRBV7-9 and TRBJ1-6; 7 positions match TRBD1. V lost 5 bases and J lost 10; bases outside the gene matches: 17. The CDR3 loop spans 17 amino acids. Germline-derived CDR1 and CDR2 are SEHNR and FQNEAQ (reference sequence). CDR3 DNA: TGTGCCAGCAGCCCGCCGGGGAGAGGGGCCAGGGGGTCACCCCTCCACTTT. Protein: CASSPPGRGARGSPLHF.

This clonotype was recorded many times. The V call is TRBV29-1, the J call TRBJ2-3; 7 bases fit TRBD2. This CDR3 has 14 amino acids. Looked up from germline, CDR1 is SQVTM and CDR2 is ANQGSEA. V gave up 7 bases and J gave up 7 bases; unmatched junction bases: 14. CDR3 loop: CSAAGTILRYTQYF. CDR3 coding DNA: TGCAGCGCTGCCGGGACTATCCTCCGTTATACGCAGTATTTT.

This clonotype was picked up many times. Germline and junction disagree at one end, which may indicate a read error. J is TRBJ2-1 and V is TRBV20-1; D is possibly TRBD2 (6 bases). CDR1 and CDR2 (germline): DFQATT, SNEGSKA (reference sequence). The CDR3 runs 14 residues. For the CDR3, the DNA is TGTAGTGGGGCGGCGGGGAGCTCCTACAATGAGCAGTTCTTC. It encodes CSGAAGSSYNEQFF.